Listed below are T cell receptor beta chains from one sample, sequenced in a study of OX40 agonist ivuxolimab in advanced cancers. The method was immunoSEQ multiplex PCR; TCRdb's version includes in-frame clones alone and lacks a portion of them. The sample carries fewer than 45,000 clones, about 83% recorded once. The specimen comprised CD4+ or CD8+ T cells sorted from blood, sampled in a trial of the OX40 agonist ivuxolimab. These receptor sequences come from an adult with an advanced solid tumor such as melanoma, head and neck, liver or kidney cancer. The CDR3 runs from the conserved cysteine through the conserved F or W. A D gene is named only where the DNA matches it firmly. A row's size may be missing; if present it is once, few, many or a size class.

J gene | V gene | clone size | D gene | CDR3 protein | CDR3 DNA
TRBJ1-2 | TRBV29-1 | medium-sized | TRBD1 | CSVEQGAGGYTF | TGCAGCGTTGAACAGGGGGCGGGTGGCTACACCTTC
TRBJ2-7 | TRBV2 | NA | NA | CASRVRYEQYF | TGTGCCAGCAGGGTCAGGTACGAGCAGTACTTC
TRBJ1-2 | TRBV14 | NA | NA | CASSQDRVGYGYTF | TGTGCCAGCAGCCAAGACAGGGTCGGCTATGGCTACACCTTC
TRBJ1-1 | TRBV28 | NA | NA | CASSLSQNTEAFF | TGTGCCAGCAGTCTCAGTCAGAACACTGAAGCTTTCTTT
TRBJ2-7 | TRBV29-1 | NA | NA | CSVEGLLIDEQYF | TGCAGCGTTGAAGGCCTACTAATCGACGAGCAGTACTTC
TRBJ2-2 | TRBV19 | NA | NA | CASSSMLDTGELFF | TGTGCCAGTAGTTCGATGCTCGACACCGGGGAGCTGTTTTTT
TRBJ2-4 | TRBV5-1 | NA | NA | CASSLRDGLKNIQYF | TGCGCCAGCAGCCTGCGGGACGGCCTCAAAAACATTCAGTACTTC
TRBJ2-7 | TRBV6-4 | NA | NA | CASSDPGSSPYEQYF | TGTGCCAGCAGTGATCCAGGGTCCTCCCCCTACGAGCAGTACTTC
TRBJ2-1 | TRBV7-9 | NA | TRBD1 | CASSSQDRAPLF | TGTGCCAGCAGCTCCCAGGACAGGGCCCCACTCTTC
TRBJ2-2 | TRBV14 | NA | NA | CASSPTNTGELFF | TGTGCCAGCAGCCCGACCAACACCGGGGAGCTGTTTTTT
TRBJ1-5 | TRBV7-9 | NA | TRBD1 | CASSPSGQGHPQHF | TGTGCCAGCAGCCCCTCCGGACAGGGGCACCCCCAGCATTTT
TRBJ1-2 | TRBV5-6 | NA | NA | CASSHDRNYGYTF | TGTGCCAGCAGCCATGACAGAAACTATGGCTACACCTTC
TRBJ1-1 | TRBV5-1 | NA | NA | CASSPLGGNTEAFF | TGCGCCAGCAGCCCTTTGGGGGGGAACACTGAAGCTTTCTTT
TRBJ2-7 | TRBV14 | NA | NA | CASSRTQLAEQYF | TGTGCCAGCAGCCGAACCCAGCTCGCCGAGCAGTACTTC
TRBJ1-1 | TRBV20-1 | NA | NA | CSASGSEEAFF | TGCAGTGCTAGCGGGAGTGAAGAAGCTTTCTTT
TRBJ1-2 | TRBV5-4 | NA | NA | CASSYNRDYGYTF | TGTGCCAGCAGCTATAACAGGGACTATGGCTACACCTTC
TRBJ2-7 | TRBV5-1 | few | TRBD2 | CASSEDTSGGPSYEQYF | TGCGCCAGCAGCGAAGATACTAGCGGGGGGCCATCCTACGAGCAGTACTTC
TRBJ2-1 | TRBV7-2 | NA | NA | CASRPGVTAGEQFF | TGTGCCAGCAGACCGGGAGTCACTGCGGGTGAGCAGTTCTTC
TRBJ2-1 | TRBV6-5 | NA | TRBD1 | CASSYFRGSSLLQFF | TGTGCCAGCAGTTACTTCAGGGGGAGTTCTTTACTGCAGTTCTTC
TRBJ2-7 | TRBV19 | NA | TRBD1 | CASSMGDRGHEQYF | TGTGCCAGTAGTATGGGGGACAGGGGCCACGAGCAGTACTTC
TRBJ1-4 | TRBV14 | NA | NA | CASSPNSDKLFF | TGTGCCAGCAGCCCAAACAGTGACAAACTGTTTTTT
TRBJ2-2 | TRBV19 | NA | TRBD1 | CASEGGQGFTGELFF | TGTGCCAGTGAAGGGGGACAGGGTTTCACCGGGGAGCTGTTTTTT
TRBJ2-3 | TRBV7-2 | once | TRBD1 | CASSPGQGGADTQYF | TGTGCCAGCAGCCCGGGACAGGGAGGAGCAGATACGCAGTATTTT
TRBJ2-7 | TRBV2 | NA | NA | CASRWGRSYEQYF | TGTGCCAGCAGATGGGGCAGGTCCTACGAGCAGTACTTC
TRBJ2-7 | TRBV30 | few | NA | CAWSVGRVNEQYF | TGTGCCTGGAGTGTAGGCAGGGTCAACGAGCAGTACTTC
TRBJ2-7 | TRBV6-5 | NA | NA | CASSYSASYEQYF | TGTGCCAGCAGTTATTCCGCCTCCTACGAGCAGTACTTC